This T cell receptor beta chain derives from a study of T cell repertoires in cytomegalovirus infection. Background on the study: Indications came from public TCR beta signatures; they pointed to CMV infection and to a matching HLA type. Study-level findings and limits: Frequencies of public TCR beta families were cumulated, and this identified carriers of CMV plus the relevant HLA.

Only a few counts were recorded for this clonotype. Its antigen is still unknown. Germline assignment: CDR1 LGHNA and CDR2 YSLEER. The V end was cut by 0 bases, the J end by 2 bases, with 11 bases between. The CDR3 extends over 15 amino acids. TCRdb called the reads again in MiXCR, with one record for every CDR3 protein. Among just under 550,000 distinct CDR3 sequences listed, about 30% were seen once. This clonotype was sampled from a human donor in good health (CMV status not recorded). Some clones in this sample may be carry-over from other donors' samples. Input material: PBMCs. The chain recombines TRBV4-3 with TRBJ2-7, with a possible D match to TRBD2 (5 bases). This CDR3 reads CASSQDRGTPYEQYF. In nucleotides, the CDR3 is TGCGCCAGCAGCCAAGATCGGGGAACTCCCTACGAGCAGTACTTC.